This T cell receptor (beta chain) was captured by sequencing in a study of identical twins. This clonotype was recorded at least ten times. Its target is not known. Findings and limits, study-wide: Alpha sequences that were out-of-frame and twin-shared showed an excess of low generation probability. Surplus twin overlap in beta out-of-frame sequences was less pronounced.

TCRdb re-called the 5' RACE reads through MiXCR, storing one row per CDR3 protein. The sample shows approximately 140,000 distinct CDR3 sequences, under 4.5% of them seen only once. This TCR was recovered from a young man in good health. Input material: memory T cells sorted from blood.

Written as DNA, the CDR3 is TGTGCCATCAGTGCAGCGGGGGGAGATACGCAGTATTTT. It is translated as CAISAAGGDTQYF. The V and J genes are TRBV10-3 and TRBJ2-3, with TRBD2 matching over 9 bases. The CDR3 totals 13 residues. Germline lookup yields CDR1 ENHRY and CDR2 SYGVKD. The J segment lost 5 bases and the V segment lost 4 bases, leaving 1 base of the junction unmatched.